A single TCR beta chain is shown here with its context. V was pared by 5 bases and J by 1 base, with 8 bases between. CDR3 length: 13 amino acids. CDR1 LNHDA and CDR2 SQIVND come from the germline V gene (reference sequence). The sample belongs to a study of blood T cell repertoires in COVID-19. Original data processing: Nucleated cell number was recorded as an estimate derived from reference gene primer amplification. Assay used: immunoSEQ multiplex PCR; TCRdb lists only in-frame clones, some missing. The D gene and trimming were derived from the DNA, and the V and J assignments and clone size from that table. The sample shows about 12,000 clones, 82% of them seen only once.

The sample comprised peripheral blood. V and J are TRBV19 and TRBJ1-1; tentatively, D is TRBD1 (6 bases). The source of this sequence is a woman aged 55-69 years with acute or convalescent COVID-19. The CDR3 DNA reads as TGTGCCAGTAGTGGACAGAGGAACACTGAAGCTTTCTTT. As protein: CASSGQRNTEAFF.